This T cell receptor (beta chain) was sequenced for a study of T cell changes during pregnancy in multiple sclerosis. The CDR3 runs to 14 residues. Germline loops: CDR1 MDHEN, CDR2 SYDVKM. Trimming removed 6 bases from V and 7 bases from J; junction bases left unmatched: 10. Sequencing used immunoSEQ multiplex PCR; TCRdb keeps in-frame clones, though not all of them. The sample has 98,000 or so clones, around 93% seen once; the top ten hold about 0.98%. This clonotype was obtained from a female donor with multiple sclerosis, enrolled in a pregnancy study. This rearrangement joins TRBV28 to TRBJ1-2, with 8 bases matching TRBD1. This specimen was peripheral blood, taken after pregnancy. Written as DNA, the CDR3 is TGTGCCAGCAGCCCTACAGGGGGTTTGGCTGGCTACACCTTC. Encoded protein: CASSPTGGLAGYTF.